In its sample, the clone carrying this TCR beta chain was seen many times. Its matching antigen is unknown. Germline V gene sequence: CDR1 MNHNS, CDR2 SASEGT. Deletions cut 7 bases from V and 10 bases from J, with 14 bases between. The CDR3 runs to 12 residues. This sample is part of a study of T cells in Graves' hyperthyroidism and ophthalmopathy. Study-level information: Peripheral blood samples were taken at initial diagnosis, prior to any treatment.

Authors of the study amplified TCR beta CDR3 regions from RNA transcripts. The TCR CDR3 first-round RT-PCR relied on the HTBI primer set. One entry per CDR3 protein results from TCRdb running MiXCR on the multiplex PCR reads. The data show under 550,000 distinct CDR3 sequences, roughly an eighth seen once. Regarding the study as a whole: Most clonotypes that expanded in the thyroid above 0.001 also showed up in blood. Prediction of ophthalmopathy progression came a median around 6.5 months pre-onset.

The chain has TRBV6-1 and TRBJ2-1; the D is unclear. This sequence was found in a woman between 18 and 29 years old with Graves' hyperthyroidism. Sequencing input: blood. The CDR3 protein is CASKSSTREQFF. Here the CDR3 DNA reads TGTGCCAGCAAATCCTCAACTCGAGAGCAGTTCTTC.